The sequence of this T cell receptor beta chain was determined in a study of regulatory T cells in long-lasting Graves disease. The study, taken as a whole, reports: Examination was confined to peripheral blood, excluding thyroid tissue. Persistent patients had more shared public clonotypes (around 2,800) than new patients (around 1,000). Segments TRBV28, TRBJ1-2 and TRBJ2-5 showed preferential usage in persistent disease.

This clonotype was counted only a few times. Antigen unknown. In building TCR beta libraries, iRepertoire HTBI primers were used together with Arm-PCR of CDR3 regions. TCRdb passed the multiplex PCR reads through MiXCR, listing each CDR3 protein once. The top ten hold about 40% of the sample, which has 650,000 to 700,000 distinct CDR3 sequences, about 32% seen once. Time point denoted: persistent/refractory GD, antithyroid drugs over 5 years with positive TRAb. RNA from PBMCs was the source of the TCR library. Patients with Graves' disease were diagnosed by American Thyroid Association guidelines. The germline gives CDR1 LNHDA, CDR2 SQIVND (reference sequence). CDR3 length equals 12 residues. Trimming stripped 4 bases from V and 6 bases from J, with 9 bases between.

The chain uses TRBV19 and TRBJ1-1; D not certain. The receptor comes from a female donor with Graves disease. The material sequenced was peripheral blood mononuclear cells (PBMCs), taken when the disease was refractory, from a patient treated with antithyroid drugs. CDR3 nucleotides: TGTGCCAGTAGTACGTTTGCTGCTGAAGCTTTCTTT. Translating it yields CASSTFAAEAFF. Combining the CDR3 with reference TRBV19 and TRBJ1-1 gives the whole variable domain DGGITQSPKYLFRKEGQNVTLSCEQNLNHDAMYWYRQDPGQGLRLIYYSQIVNDFQKGDIAEGYSVSREKKESFPLTVTSAQKNPTAFYLCASSTFAAEAFFGQGTRLTVV.